The present T cell receptor beta chain was sequenced within a study of blood T cell repertoires in COVID-19. Study at large: The analysed material was cDNA or gDNA that came from T cells, B-cell-depleted T cells, or PBMCs.

This CDR3 has 14 amino acids. V lost 7 bases and J lost 0, with 13 bases in between. Germline CDR1 and CDR2: MNHNS and SASEGT. Original handling: Scientists estimated how many nucleated cells there were by amplifying reference gene primers. Produced via immunoSEQ multiplex PCR; TCRdb's table is partial and in-frame only. V, J and clone size are those of that table, while D and trimming were read from the DNA. The sample lists more than 35,000 clones; roughly 85% were seen once. This clone was seen a handful of times. The source is a human donor in a cohort sampled during active COVID-19. Sequencing used peripheral blood. The chain employs TRBV6-1 and TRBJ2-7; D might be TRBD1 (6 bases). The CDR3 DNA follows: TGTGCCAGCACAGGACAGAGGAGCTCCTACGAGCAGTACTTC. This codes for CASTGQRSSYEQYF.